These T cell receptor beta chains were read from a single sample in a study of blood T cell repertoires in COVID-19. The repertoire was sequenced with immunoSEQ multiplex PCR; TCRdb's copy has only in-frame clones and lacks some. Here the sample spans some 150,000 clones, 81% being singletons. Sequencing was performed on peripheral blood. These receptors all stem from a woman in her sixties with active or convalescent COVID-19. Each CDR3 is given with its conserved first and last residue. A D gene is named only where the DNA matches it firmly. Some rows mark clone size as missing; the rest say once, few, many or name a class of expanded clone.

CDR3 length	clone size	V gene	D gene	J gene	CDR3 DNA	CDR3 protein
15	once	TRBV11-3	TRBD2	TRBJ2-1	TGTGCCAGCAGCTACGGACTAGCGAACTACAATGAGCAGTTCTTC	CASSYGLANYNEQFF
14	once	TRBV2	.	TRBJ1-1	TGTGCCAGCAACAGGGAAGTGGACAACACTGAAGCTTTCTTT	CASNREVDNTEAFF
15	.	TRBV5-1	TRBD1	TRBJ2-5	TGCGCCAGCAGCTTGGCGGGACAGGGGTTGGAGACCCAGTACTTC	CASSLAGQGLETQYF
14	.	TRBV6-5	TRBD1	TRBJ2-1	TGTGCCAGCCAAAGACAGGGGGAATACAATGAGCAGTTCTTC	CASQRQGEYNEQFF
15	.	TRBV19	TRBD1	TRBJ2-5	TGTGCCAGTAGCGCTGACAGGGGTGGCCGAGAGACCCAGTACTTC	CASSADRGGRETQYF
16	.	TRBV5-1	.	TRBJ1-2	TGCGCCAGCAGCTTGAGGGAGACACTTAGCATCTATGGCTACACCTTC	CASSLRETLSIYGYTF
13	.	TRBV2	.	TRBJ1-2	TGTGCCAGCAGTGGACAGACCTCCTATGGCTACACCTTC	CASSGQTSYGYTF
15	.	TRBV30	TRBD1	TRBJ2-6	TGTGCCTGGAGTCCCCGACAGGGTAATGGCCACGTCCTGACTTTC	CAWSPRQGNGHVLTF
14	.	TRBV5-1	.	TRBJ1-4	TGCGCCAGCAGCTTTGGCCAGGGTAATGAAAAACTGTTTTTT	CASSFGQGNEKLFF
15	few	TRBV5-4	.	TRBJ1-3	TGTGCCAGCAGCCCGTCGACAGACTCTGGAAACACCATATATTTT	CASSPSTDSGNTIYF
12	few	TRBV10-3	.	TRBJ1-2	TGTGCCATCAGCGCAGGCTCCTATGGCTACACCTTC	CAISAGSYGYTF
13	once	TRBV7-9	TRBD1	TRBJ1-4	TGTGCCAGCGGGGGACAGCCTAATGAAAAACTGTTTTTT	CASGGQPNEKLFF
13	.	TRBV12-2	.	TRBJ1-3	TGTGCAAGTCGCTCCCGACTAGGACATGGAGTATATTTT	CASRSRLGHGVYF
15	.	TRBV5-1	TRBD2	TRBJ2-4	TGCGCCAGCAGCCCCGGGACTAGCGGGGATCGCCTTCAGTACTTC	CASSPGTSGDRLQYF
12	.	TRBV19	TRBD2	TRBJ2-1	TGTGCCAGCGGGACTAGCGGGGTTCCGCAGTTCTTC	CASGTSGVPQFF
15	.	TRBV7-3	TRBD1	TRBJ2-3	TGTGCCAGCAGCCCCCTCGGGACAGGGACAGATACGCAGTATTTT	CASSPLGTGTDTQYF
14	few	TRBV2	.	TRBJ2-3	TGTGCCAGCACTCTAGCGTCTAGCACAGATACGCAGTATTTT	CASTLASSTDTQYF
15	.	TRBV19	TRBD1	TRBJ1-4	TGTGCCAGTAGGAAACCGGGACAGGGATACGAAAAACTGTTTTTT	CASRKPGQGYEKLFF
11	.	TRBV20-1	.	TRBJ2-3	TGCAGTGCCCTCTCGGGGGATACGCAGTATTTT	CSALSGDTQYF
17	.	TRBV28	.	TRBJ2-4	TGTGCCAGCAGTTTACTCCCACAGGGCCTAGCCAAAAACATTCAGTACTTC	CASSLLPQGLAKNIQYF
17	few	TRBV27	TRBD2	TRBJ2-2	TGTGCCAGCAGGCCCCGCGGCGCGGGAGCGAACACCGGGGAGCTGTTTTTT	CASRPRGAGANTGELFF
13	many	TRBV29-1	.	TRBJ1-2	TGCAGCGTTCGAAGGCAGGGGACCGACGGCTACACCTTC	CSVRRQGTDGYTF
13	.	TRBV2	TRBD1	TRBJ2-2	TGTGCCAGCAACCAGGGGGCGCCCGGGGAGCTGTTTTTT	CASNQGAPGELFF
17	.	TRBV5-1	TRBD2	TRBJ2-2	TGCGCCAGCAGCTTAGGGAGGACTAGCGAATCCACCGGGGAGCTGTTTTTT	CASSLGRTSESTGELFF
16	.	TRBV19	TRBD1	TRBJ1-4	TGTGCCAGTAGGCATGAACAAAGACAGGGCAATGAAAAACTGTTTTTT	CASRHEQRQGNEKLFF
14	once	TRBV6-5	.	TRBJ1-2	TGTGCCACAGGAACAGGGAACTATAACTATGGCTACACCTTC	CATGTGNYNYGYTF
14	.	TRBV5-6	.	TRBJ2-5	TGTGCCAGCAGCCCTTTGACTAGAGGGGAGACCCAGTACTTC	CASSPLTRGETQYF
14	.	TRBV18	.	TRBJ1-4	TGTGCCAGCTCACCAGGGCAGGCTAATGAAAAACTGTTTTTT	CASSPGQANEKLFF
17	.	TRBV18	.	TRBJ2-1	TGTGCCAGCTCACCAGAGTCTCGAAGGGGCTCCTACAATGAGCAGTTCTTC	CASSPESRRGSYNEQFF
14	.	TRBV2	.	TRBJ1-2	TGTGCCAGCAGTGAGAACGGGAGAGGCTATGGCTACACCTTC	CASSENGRGYGYTF
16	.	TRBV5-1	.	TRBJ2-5	TGCGCCAGCAGCCGTAATGTCAGGGGCTACCAAGAGACCCAGTACTTC	CASSRNVRGYQETQYF
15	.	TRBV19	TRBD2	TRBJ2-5	TGTGCCAGTAGTATGACTAGCGGGGGACAAGAGACCCAGTACTTC	CASSMTSGGQETQYF
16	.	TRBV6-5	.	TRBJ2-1	TGTGCCAGCAGTTACATCGGGGTAGCGGACCACAATGAGCAGTTCTTC	CASSYIGVADHNEQFF
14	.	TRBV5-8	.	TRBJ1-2	TGCGAATTACTGAGAGGGGGGGCGCGATATGGCTACACCTTC	CELLRGGARYGYTF
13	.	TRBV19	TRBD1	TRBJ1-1	TGTGCCAGTAGTATAGGGGGACAGACTGAAGCTTTCTTT	CASSIGGQTEAFF
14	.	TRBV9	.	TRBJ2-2	TGTGCCAGCAGCGCGGGGGGCAGCACCGGGGAGCTGTTTTTT	CASSAGGSTGELFF
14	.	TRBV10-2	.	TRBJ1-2	TGCGCCAGCAGCGGTCATGGCAGGGCCTATGGCTACACCTTC	CASSGHGRAYGYTF
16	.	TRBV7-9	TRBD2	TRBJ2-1	TGTGCCAGCAGCTTAACAGCGGGGGGCTCCTACAATGAGCAGTTCTTC	CASSLTAGGSYNEQFF
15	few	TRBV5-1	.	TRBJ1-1	TGCGCCAGCAGCCGGATGGGGGGAACGGACACTGAAGCTTTCTTT	CASSRMGGTDTEAFF
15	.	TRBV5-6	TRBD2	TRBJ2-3	TGTGCCAGCAGCTTGGCAGGGAGGGGCACAGATACGCAGTATTTT	CASSLAGRGTDTQYF
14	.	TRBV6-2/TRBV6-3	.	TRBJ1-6	TGTGCCAGCAGTTATACCAGAATCAATTCACCCCTCCACTTT	CASSYTRINSPLHF
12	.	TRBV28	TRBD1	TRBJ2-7	TGTGCCAGCAGGACAGGGGACCACGAGCAGTACTTC	CASRTGDHEQYF
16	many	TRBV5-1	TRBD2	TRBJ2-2	TGCGCCAGCAGCTCGACTAGCGGGGGGGCCGTCGGGGAGCTGTTTTTT	CASSSTSGGAVGELFF
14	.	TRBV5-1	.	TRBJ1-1	TGCGCCAGCAGCTGGGGAGGGGCGAACACTGAAGCTTTCTTT	CASSWGGANTEAFF
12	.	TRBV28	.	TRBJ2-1	TGTGCCAGCAGTTATCGTGAGCCTGAGCAGTTCTTC	CASSYREPEQFF
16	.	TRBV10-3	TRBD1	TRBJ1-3	TGTGCCATCAGTCCTCCTCTTGGGACAGGGGGAAACACCATATATTTT	CAISPPLGTGGNTIYF
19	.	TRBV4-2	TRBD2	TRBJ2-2	TGTGCCAGCAGCCAACCGGGACTAGCCTCTTCCTGGGACACCGGGGAGCTGTTTTTT	CASSQPGLASSWDTGELFF
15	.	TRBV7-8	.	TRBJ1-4	TGTGCCAGCAGCCTCTACAGGGTCGGCGATGAAAAACTGTTTTTT	CASSLYRVGDEKLFF
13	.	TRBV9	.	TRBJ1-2	TGTGCCAGCAGAGACTCTGATAACTATGGCTACACCTTC	CASRDSDNYGYTF
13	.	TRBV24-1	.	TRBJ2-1	TGTGCCACCAGTGATTCTAACTACAATGAGCAGTTCTTC	CATSDSNYNEQFF
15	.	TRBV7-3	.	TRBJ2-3	TGTGCCAGCAGCCCCGGGACAACAAACACAGATACGCAGTATTTT	CASSPGTTNTDTQYF